What follows describes a single T cell receptor (beta chain). Its antigen specificity is not known. Base qualities are missing; no much larger clone stands one base away. PBMCs were isolated by Ficoll-Paque density gradient centrifugation. This record belongs to a study of T-cell memory formation after mild COVID-19 (dated by TCRdb to the early 2020s). A note on the overall study: TCR sequence clusters from the two donors were largely donor specific. In a couple of donors, T-cell clones that expanded and contracted after mild COVID-19 were followed by sequencing TCRalpha and TCRbeta repertoires longitudinally. Two young, previously healthy adult volunteers, one female and one male, were included in the cohort. Results the study describes overall, beyond this receptor: Contracting CD4+ clones turned up mainly in the CM and EM memory subsets, whereas EMRA was where CD8+ clones were enriched. From day 15 to 85, contracting clones showed balanced CD4/CD8 phenotypes, whereas a second wave of clones that expanded from day 15 to 37 leaned towards CD4+. Only two mild cases were covered in the study, and larger cohorts including severe cases with pre-infection samples were considered necessary. Some responding clones were found in pre-infection memory, which suggests that pre-existing cross-reactive memory T cells took part in the SARS-CoV-2 response. The second-wave clones that peaked on day 37 were not confirmed to be SARS-CoV-2 specific.

Sequences MNHEY (CDR1) and SMNVEV (CDR2) are obtained from the germline V gene (reference sequence). Inclusive of the bounding cysteine and phenylalanine, the CDR3 is 17 residues long. The retained sequence is limited to the CDR3, 51 bases, with the frame set at the first base. A distance of 20 bases separates the germline ends of V and J, which lose 3 bases and 2 bases respectively. The listed sequencing device is Illumina NovaSeq 6000. cDNA libraries for TCRalpha and TCRbeta were prepared by 5'RACE using constant-segment primers, with sample barcodes and unique molecular identifiers added. RNA was extracted from every sample with Trizol reagent. Amplification of the libraries took two PCR steps, and the second step added a second sample barcode plus Illumina TruSeq adapters. Libraries were sequenced on an Illumina NovaSeq with 2 x 150 bp paired-end reads. As for the original processing: The reads were demultiplexed and collapsed into UMI-guided consensus sequences using migec v1.2.7. With mixcr v2.1.11, UMI consensuses were aligned to TRA and TRB V and J templates and assembled into clonotypes. Expanded or contracted clonotypes were those called significant by both edgeR and NoisET, with noise models trained on biological replicates. For edgeR calls, the cutoffs were a false discovery rate-adjusted p below 0.01 and a log2 fold-change threshold of 1. PCA with hierarchical clustering of max-normalized trajectories of the 1000 most abundant clonotypes was used as exploratory dynamics analysis. Each responding clone was given a CD4 or CD8 phenotype based on the CD4+ and CD8+ repertoires, which had been sequenced separately. TCRdb trimmed public reads at Q25 via fastp, called clones via MiXCR and kept in-frame beta chains. CDR3 protein sequences are deduplicated, and each keeps its most common genes and DNA. The V and J calls here are based on TCRdb, not the publication. This sample gives roughly 380,000 distinct CDR3 sequences in total; 25% to 30% of them show up just once. Jointly, the top ten make up about 13% of the sample.

The material sequenced was PBMCs or a T cell subset sorted from them (not recorded which). This clonotype was sampled from an adult woman who had mild COVID-19 (a few samples of this study predate the infection). The sample titles of this study are shuffled in the database, so cell type and time point are left out; the donor was told from shared clones. The chain is made from TRBV27 and TRBJ2-7; the D segment could be TRBD1, given 6 matching bases. The DNA is as follows: TGTGCCAGCAGTTTGAAGGGGGACACCCCTTACCCCTACGAGCAGTACTTC. This sequence encodes CASSLKGDTPYPYEQYF.